This TCR beta chain was documented in a study of early T cells in non-severe SARS-CoV-2 infection (dated by TCRdb to the early 2020s). At the level of the whole study: Because TCR sequencing was done on bulk RNA from unsorted whole blood, the alpha and beta chains could not be paired.

Spanning cysteine to phenylalanine, the CDR3 consists of 15 amino acids. Just CDR3 DNA is preserved here, 45 bases in frame from base 1. The junction shows trimming of 1 base on V and 8 bases on J, plus 15 bases between the germline ends. The germline V gene supplies CDR1 LGHNA and CDR2 YSLEER. Note on this clonotype: What this receptor recognizes is not known. It has no much larger one-base neighbor in the sample; base qualities were not kept.

Overall study results and their limits: Matching against VDJdb was skewed toward anti-spike CD8 responses, likely underestimated virus-specific expansions, and missed private and CD4 specificities.

Preparation of the library involved 5' RACE. The sequencer was a NextSeq 500. Unique molecular identifiers were attached to individual cDNA molecules in the TCR library protocol so that sequencing error and PCR bias could be corrected. Sequencing covered both TCR alpha and beta chains, and within each sample the abundances of alpha and beta sequences were tightly co-correlated. Per the source publication's procedure: Decombinator V4 was used to annotate TCR sequences for V gene, J gene and CDR3. TCRs were defined as expanded if a significant change between any two time points was detected under a Poisson model with p below 0.0001. TCR abundances were normalised to the total number of TCRs sequenced per sample and were expressed as counts per million. MAIT TCRs were defined by TRAV1-2 paired with TRAJ12, TRAJ20 or TRAJ33, and iNKT TCRs by TRAV10 paired with TRAJ18. A search of VDJdb, accessed on 1 November 2021, was run for TCRs annotated to CMV, EBV and SARS-CoV-2, with TCRs annotated for multiple antigens excluded. The public reads were quality trimmed at Q25 with fastp and then assembled into clones with MiXCR by TCRdb, keeping productive beta chains. Here each entry gathers all rows of one CDR3 protein and keeps the most common genes and DNA. The authors' filters were not applied to this entry. The sample data list tens of thousands of distinct CDR3 sequences, and about 11% of these were observed just once. The top ten clonotypes cover 12% of the sample.

This was a case-control study nested in a cohort of healthcare workers in London, UK, who had nasopharyngeal swab PCR tests and blood samples taken every week. Healthcare workers were recruited during the week of the UK lockdown, between 23 and 31 March 2020, and followed weekly for up to 16 weeks. The receptor chain draws on TRBV4-3 and TRBJ2-1; TRBD1 could be the D gene, as 6 bases match. This clonotype originated in an adult who was a healthcare worker with PCR-confirmed SARS-CoV-2 infection or an uninfected control (not recorded which). The sequencing used whole blood, collected at baseline. The DNA is TGCGCCAGCAGCCAAGGCGATTACAGGGACCATGAGCAGTTCTTC. Its protein product is CASSQGDYRDHEQFF.